These T cell receptor beta chains were read from a single sample in a study of post-analysis software for immune sequencing data. MiXCR, run by TCRdb on the PCR reads, gives a single entry per CDR3 protein. The sample holds 450,000 to 650,000 distinct CDR3 sequences, 40% to 50% seen once. The specimen sequenced was blood. These receptors came from a girl under 18 with multiple sclerosis. The CDR3 runs from the conserved cysteine through the conserved F or W. The D gene is left open where the match is weak. Where a row states a size, it is once, few, many or the class of an expanded clone; other rows omit it.

clone size: NA; CDR3 length: 14; V gene: TRBV12-3/TRBV12-4; J gene: TRBJ2-5; D gene: TRBD2; CDR3 DNA: TGTGCCAGCTGGGGGCTAGCGGGAGAAGAGACCCAGTACTTC; CDR3 protein: CASWGLAGEETQYF
clone size: many; CDR3 length: 14; V gene: TRBV20-1; J gene: TRBJ2-7; D gene: TRBD2; CDR3 DNA: TGCAGTGCTAGAGAACCAGCGGGGTTCGGCGAGCAGTACTTC; CDR3 protein: CSAREPAGFGEQYF
clone size: few; CDR3 length: 13; V gene: TRBV20-1; J gene: TRBJ2-7; D gene: NA; CDR3 DNA: TGCAGTGCTTCCGGGTGGAGTTCCGCCGAGCAGTACTTC; CDR3 protein: CSASGWSSAEQYF
clone size: few; CDR3 length: 16; V gene: TRBV29-1; J gene: TRBJ2-1; D gene: TRBD2; CDR3 DNA: TGCAGCGTTGAAGATCTGGGGCTAGCGGGTTACAATGAGCAGTTCTTC; CDR3 protein: CSVEDLGLAGYNEQFF
clone size: few; CDR3 length: 14; V gene: TRBV12-3/TRBV12-4; J gene: TRBJ1-1; D gene: TRBD1; CDR3 DNA: TGTGCCAGCACAATGACAGGGGTGGACACTGAAGCTTTCTTT; CDR3 protein: CASTMTGVDTEAFF
clone size: many; CDR3 length: 11; V gene: TRBV5-1; J gene: TRBJ2-7; D gene: NA; CDR3 DNA: TGTGCCAGCAGTTCAGAATACGAGCAGTACTTC; CDR3 protein: CASSSEYEQYF
clone size: NA; CDR3 length: 14; V gene: TRBV2; J gene: TRBJ2-7; D gene: NA; CDR3 DNA: TGTGCCAGCAAGGACACAATAGGTCTCTACGAGCAGTACTTC; CDR3 protein: CASKDTIGLYEQYF
clone size: NA; CDR3 length: 16; V gene: TRBV29-1; J gene: TRBJ2-6; D gene: NA; CDR3 DNA: TGCAGCGTTGAAGACCGGGAAGGAGCTGGGGCCAACGTCCTGACTTTC; CDR3 protein: CSVEDREGAGANVLTF
clone size: few; CDR3 length: 16; V gene: TRBV7-2; J gene: TRBJ2-3; D gene: TRBD2; CDR3 DNA: TGTGCCAGCAGCTTAGGACTAGCGGGACGCACAGATACGCAGTATTTT; CDR3 protein: CASSLGLAGRTDTQYF
clone size: NA; CDR3 length: 16; V gene: TRBV10-2; J gene: TRBJ2-3; D gene: TRBD2; CDR3 DNA: TGCGCCAGCAGTGAGCGAACTAGCGGGCTTACAGATACGCAGTATTTT; CDR3 protein: CASSERTSGLTDTQYF
clone size: NA; CDR3 length: 14; V gene: TRBV29-1; J gene: TRBJ1-1; D gene: NA; CDR3 DNA: TGCAGCGTTGTTCTGGGGACCATGAACACTGAAGCTTTCTTT; CDR3 protein: CSVVLGTMNTEAFF
clone size: NA; CDR3 length: 15; V gene: TRBV27; J gene: TRBJ2-7; D gene: TRBD2; CDR3 DNA: TGTGCCAGCAGTCCTCGGACTAGCGGGGGTGTAGCGCAGTACTTC; CDR3 protein: CASSPRTSGGVAQYF
clone size: NA; CDR3 length: 15; V gene: TRBV29-1; J gene: TRBJ2-1; D gene: TRBD2; CDR3 DNA: TGCAGCGTTGAAGACCCTAGCGGGGGGGTTAAGGAGCAGTTCTTC; CDR3 protein: CSVEDPSGGVKEQFF
clone size: few; CDR3 length: 18; V gene: TRBV24-1; J gene: TRBJ2-6; D gene: TRBD1; CDR3 DNA: TGTGCCACCAGCCCGGCCCCGGGACAGTACTCTGGGGCCAACGTCCTGACTTTC; CDR3 protein: CATSPAPGQYSGANVLTF
clone size: NA; CDR3 length: 14; V gene: TRBV18; J gene: TRBJ2-7; D gene: NA; CDR3 DNA: TGTGCCAGCTCAGACGCAACAGGGCATTTCGAGCAGTACTTC; CDR3 protein: CASSDATGHFEQYF
clone size: NA; CDR3 length: 13; V gene: TRBV12-3/TRBV12-4; J gene: TRBJ1-2; D gene: NA; CDR3 DNA: TGTGCCACCCAGGGGTTGACCGGGCAGGGCTACACCTTC; CDR3 protein: CATQGLTGQGYTF
clone size: NA; CDR3 length: 15; V gene: TRBV5-1; J gene: TRBJ2-7; D gene: TRBD2; CDR3 DNA: TGCGCCAGCAGCTCCGTACTAGCGGGCTCCTACGAGCAGTACTTC; CDR3 protein: CASSSVLAGSYEQYF
clone size: NA; CDR3 length: 17; V gene: TRBV2; J gene: TRBJ2-3; D gene: NA; CDR3 DNA: TGTGCCAGCAGTACTCCCCGGGACCGGCTCGGCACAGATACGCAGTATTTT; CDR3 protein: CASSTPRDRLGTDTQYF
clone size: NA; CDR3 length: 14; V gene: TRBV3-1; J gene: TRBJ2-7; D gene: NA; CDR3 DNA: TGTGCCAGCAGCCCACAGGTACTCTCCTACGAGCAGTACTTC; CDR3 protein: CASSPQVLSYEQYF
clone size: NA; CDR3 length: 13; V gene: TRBV20-1; J gene: TRBJ2-7; D gene: NA; CDR3 DNA: TGCAGTGCTAGACCTTCTGCCTCCTACGAGCAGTACTTC; CDR3 protein: CSARPSASYEQYF
clone size: NA; CDR3 length: 13; V gene: TRBV20-1; J gene: TRBJ2-1; D gene: TRBD2; CDR3 DNA: TGCAGTGCTACTAGCGGAAGTTACAATGAGCAGTTCTTC; CDR3 protein: CSATSGSYNEQFF
clone size: NA; CDR3 length: 15; V gene: TRBV7-3; J gene: TRBJ2-6; D gene: NA; CDR3 DNA: TGTGCCAGCAGCAACGCAGCCTCTGGGGCCAACGTCCTGACTTTC; CDR3 protein: CASSNAASGANVLTF
clone size: NA; CDR3 length: 16; V gene: TRBV7-6; J gene: TRBJ2-7; D gene: TRBD1; CDR3 DNA: TGTGCCAGCAGCTTAGAATCCGGGCAGGGGGCGTACGAGCAGTACTTC; CDR3 protein: CASSLESGQGAYEQYF
clone size: NA; CDR3 length: 15; V gene: TRBV13; J gene: TRBJ1-2; D gene: TRBD1; CDR3 DNA: TGTGCCAGCAGCCCAGGGCAGGGGGTAATCTATGGCTACACCTTC; CDR3 protein: CASSPGQGVIYGYTF
clone size: NA; CDR3 length: 17; V gene: TRBV7-9; J gene: TRBJ2-7; D gene: NA; CDR3 DNA: TGTGCCAGCAGCACCCACCGGACGATGGACGAGGGGTACGAGCAGTACTTC; CDR3 protein: CASSTHRTMDEGYEQYF
clone size: NA; CDR3 length: 16; V gene: TRBV5-8; J gene: TRBJ2-3; D gene: TRBD1; CDR3 DNA: TGTGCCAGCAGCTCATGGGACAGGGGTGGCACAGATACGCAGTATTTT; CDR3 protein: CASSSWDRGGTDTQYF
clone size: NA; CDR3 length: 16; V gene: TRBV4-2; J gene: TRBJ2-3; D gene: TRBD2; CDR3 DNA: TGTGCCAGCAGCCGTCGACTAGCGGGGGGACCGGATACGCAGTATTTT; CDR3 protein: CASSRRLAGGPDTQYF
clone size: NA; CDR3 length: 14; V gene: TRBV29-1; J gene: TRBJ1-2; D gene: NA; CDR3 DNA: TGCAGCGTGCGCCCTGGAATGGGACTTGATGGCTACACCTTC; CDR3 protein: CSVRPGMGLDGYTF
clone size: few; CDR3 length: 13; V gene: TRBV5-1; J gene: TRBJ2-7; D gene: TRBD1; CDR3 DNA: TGCGCCAGCAGCTGGGGACAGGGGGCCGAGCAGTACTTC; CDR3 protein: CASSWGQGAEQYF
clone size: NA; CDR3 length: 14; V gene: TRBV5-1; J gene: TRBJ1-1; D gene: NA; CDR3 DNA: TGCGCCAGCAGCCAAGTGCGGGTGAACACTGAAGCTTTCTTT; CDR3 protein: CASSQVRVNTEAFF
clone size: NA; CDR3 length: 12; V gene: TRBV7-9; J gene: TRBJ1-2; D gene: NA; CDR3 DNA: TGTGCCAGCAGCCCGGAAAGTTATGGCTACACCTTC; CDR3 protein: CASSPESYGYTF
clone size: NA; CDR3 length: 15; V gene: TRBV12-3/TRBV12-4; J gene: TRBJ1-1; D gene: TRBD1; CDR3 DNA: TGTGCCAGCAGTTTAGGGGACAGATCGAACACTGAAGCTTTCTTT; CDR3 protein: CASSLGDRSNTEAFF
clone size: few; CDR3 length: 16; V gene: TRBV7-9; J gene: TRBJ2-5; D gene: TRBD2; CDR3 DNA: TGTGCCAGCAGCTTAGCAGGTAGCGGGACCTTGGAGACCCAGTACTTC; CDR3 protein: CASSLAGSGTLETQYF
clone size: NA; CDR3 length: 12; V gene: TRBV30; J gene: TRBJ1-1; D gene: TRBD1; CDR3 DNA: TGTGCCTGGACGAGGGGGCTTAGTGAAGCTTTCTTT; CDR3 protein: CAWTRGLSEAFF
clone size: NA; CDR3 length: 14; V gene: TRBV12-3/TRBV12-4; J gene: TRBJ2-7; D gene: TRBD2; CDR3 DNA: TGTGCCAGCAGTTATACTAGCGGTCTCTACGAGCAGTACTTC; CDR3 protein: CASSYTSGLYEQYF
clone size: NA; CDR3 length: 12; V gene: TRBV7-9; J gene: TRBJ1-2; D gene: TRBD1; CDR3 DNA: TGTGCCAGTACAGGGGACGGCTATGGCTACACCTTC; CDR3 protein: CASTGDGYGYTF
clone size: NA; CDR3 length: 14; V gene: TRBV6-5; J gene: TRBJ1-5; D gene: NA; CDR3 DNA: TGTGCCAGCAGTTACTTACAGGGAGGACAGCCCCAGCATTTT; CDR3 protein: CASSYLQGGQPQHF
clone size: NA; CDR3 length: 15; V gene: TRBV20-1; J gene: TRBJ2-5; D gene: NA; CDR3 DNA: TGCAGTGCTAGAGATCACATCGGGCGGAAAGAGACCCAGTACTTC; CDR3 protein: CSARDHIGRKETQYF
clone size: NA; CDR3 length: 14; V gene: TRBV4-1; J gene: TRBJ2-1; D gene: NA; CDR3 DNA: TGCGCCAGCAGCCAAGATCCCCCCTACAATGAGCAGTTCTTC; CDR3 protein: CASSQDPPYNEQFF
clone size: NA; CDR3 length: 13; V gene: TRBV6-6; J gene: TRBJ2-7; D gene: NA; CDR3 DNA: TGTGCCAGCAGTTGGGCTAGCCGGGTGGATGGGTACTTC; CDR3 protein: CASSWASRVDGYF
clone size: NA; CDR3 length: 13; V gene: TRBV10-3; J gene: TRBJ2-7; D gene: TRBD2; CDR3 DNA: TGTGCCACAGGACTAGCGGGCGACTACGAGCAGTACTTC; CDR3 protein: CATGLAGDYEQYF